This entry is about one TCR beta chain. These data originate in a study of blood T cell repertoires in COVID-19. Across the study: The cDNA or gDNA used as material had been derived from T cells, B-cell-depleted T cells, or PBMCs.

Source study methods: Researchers report that nucleated cell counts were estimated from reference gene primer amplification. TCRdb keeps only in-frame clones here, not all; method: immunoSEQ multiplex PCR. That table supplies the V and J calls and clone size; D and trimming were determined from the DNA. Among approximately 200,000 clones listed, about 88% were seen once. In germline, CDR1 is SEHNR, CDR2 FQNEAQ (reference sequence). After removal of 4 bases from V and 5 bases from J, the junction contained 3 bases not matched to a gene. The length of the CDR3 is 13 residues. This receptor was identified in a woman aged 25-40 years with active or convalescent COVID-19. The rearrangement links TRBV7-9 to TRBJ1-1; 8 nucleotides align to TRBD1. The sample taken for sequencing was peripheral blood. Here the CDR3 reads CASSSQGGTEAFF. CDR3 nucleotides: TGTGCCAGCAGCTCACAGGGGGGGACTGAAGCTTTCTTT.